The TCR beta chain under discussion was sequenced for a study of OX40 agonist ivuxolimab in advanced cancers. Points from the study as a whole: Clonal expansion was seen in CD4+ and CD8+ blood T cells by week 6 at 0.1 to 3.0 mg/kg. Normalized T-cell clonal expansion was also low in a subset of nonresponders.

About this clone itself: Its antigen is unknown.

Sequenced by immunoSEQ multiplex PCR; TCRdb stores in-frame clones only, minus some. The sample holds approximately 3,400 clones, less than 90% seen once. After removal of 2 bases from V and 5 bases from J, the junction contained 4 bases not matched to a gene. The CDR3 contains 14 residues. From germline, CDR1 is SGHRS and CDR2 YFSETQ. V gene TRBV5-1 combines with J gene TRBJ2-7; 10 bases align to TRBD2. This specimen consisted of CD4+ or CD8+ T cells sorted from blood, obtained in a trial of the OX40 agonist ivuxolimab. The sequence came from an adult with an advanced solid tumor such as melanoma, head and neck, liver or kidney cancer. CDR3 loop: CASSFSGGYNEQYF. The CDR3, as DNA: TGCGCCAGCAGCTTTAGCGGGGGGTATAACGAGCAGTACTTC.